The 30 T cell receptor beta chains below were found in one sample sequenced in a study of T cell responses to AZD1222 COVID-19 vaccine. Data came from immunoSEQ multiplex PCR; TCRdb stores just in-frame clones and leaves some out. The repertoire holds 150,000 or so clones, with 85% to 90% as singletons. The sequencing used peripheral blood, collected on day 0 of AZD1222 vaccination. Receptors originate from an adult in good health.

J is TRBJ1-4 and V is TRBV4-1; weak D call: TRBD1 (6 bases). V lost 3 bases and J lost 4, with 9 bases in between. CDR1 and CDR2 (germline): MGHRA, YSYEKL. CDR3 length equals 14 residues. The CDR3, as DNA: TGCGCCAGCAGCCAGACAGGCTATAATGAAAAACTGTTTTTT. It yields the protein CASSQTGYNEKLFF.

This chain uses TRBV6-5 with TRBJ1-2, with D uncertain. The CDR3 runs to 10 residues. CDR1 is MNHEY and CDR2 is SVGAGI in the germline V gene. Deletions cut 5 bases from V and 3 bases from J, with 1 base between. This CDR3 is CASSHYGYTF. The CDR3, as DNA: TGTGCCAGCAGTCACTATGGCTACACCTTC.

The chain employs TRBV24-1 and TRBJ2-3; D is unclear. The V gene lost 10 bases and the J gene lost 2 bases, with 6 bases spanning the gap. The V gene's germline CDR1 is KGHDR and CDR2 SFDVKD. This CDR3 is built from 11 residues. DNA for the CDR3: TGTGCCACAAAGGCCACAGATACGCAGTATTTT. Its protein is CATKATDTQYF.

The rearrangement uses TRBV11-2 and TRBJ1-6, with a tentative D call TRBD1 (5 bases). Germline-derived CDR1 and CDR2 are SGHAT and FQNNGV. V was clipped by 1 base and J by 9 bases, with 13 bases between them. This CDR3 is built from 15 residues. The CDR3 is CASSLAVGQFSPLHF. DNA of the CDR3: TGTGCCAGCAGCTTAGCGGTGGGGCAATTTTCACCCCTCCACTTT.

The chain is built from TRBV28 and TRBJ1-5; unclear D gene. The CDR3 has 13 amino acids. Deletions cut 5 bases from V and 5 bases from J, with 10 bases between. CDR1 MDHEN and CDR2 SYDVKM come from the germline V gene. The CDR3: CASSTQVDQPQHF. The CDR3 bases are TGTGCCAGCAGTACACAAGTAGATCAGCCCCAGCATTTT.

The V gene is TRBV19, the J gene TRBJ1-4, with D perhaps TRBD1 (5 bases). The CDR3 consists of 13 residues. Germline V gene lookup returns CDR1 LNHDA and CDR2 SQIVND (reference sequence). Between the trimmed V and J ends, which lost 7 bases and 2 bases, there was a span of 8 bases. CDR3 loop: CASKEGTNEKLFF. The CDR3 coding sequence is TGTGCCAGTAAAGAGGGGACTAATGAAAAACTGTTTTTT.

The CDR3 loop reads CASSSGTGTLGNTIYF. The CDR3 DNA follows: TGTGCCAGCAGCTCCGGGACAGGGACCCTCGGGAACACCATATATTTT. The chain uses TRBV5-4 and TRBJ1-3; 9 bases are shared with TRBD1. Germline loops: CDR1 SGHNT, CDR2 YYREEE (reference sequence). The CDR3 length is 16 residues. The V segment lost 3 bases and the J segment 7 bases; nucleotides outside the gene matches: 11.

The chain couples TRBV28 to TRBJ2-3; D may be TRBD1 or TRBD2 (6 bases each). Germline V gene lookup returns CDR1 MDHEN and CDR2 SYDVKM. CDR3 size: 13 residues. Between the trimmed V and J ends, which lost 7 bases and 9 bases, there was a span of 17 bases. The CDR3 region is CASIGGRGETQYF. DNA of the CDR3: TGTGCCAGCATCGGGGGCCGGGGAGAAACGCAGTATTTT. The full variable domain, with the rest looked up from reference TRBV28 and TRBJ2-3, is DVKVTQSSRYLVKRTGEKVFLECVQDMDHENMFWYRQDPGLGLRLIYFSYDVKMKEKGDIPEGYSVSREKKERFSLILESASTNQTSMYLCASIGGRGETQYFGPGTRLTVL.

The CDR3 DNA sequence: TGTGCCAGCAGTTACTCAAAAGCGGGAATGAGCACAGATACGCAGTATTTT. This codes for CASSYSKAGMSTDTQYF. The chain is built from TRBV6-2 or TRBV6-3 and TRBJ2-3, with 7 bases identical to TRBD2. Trimming cost V 0 bases and J 0 bases; bases outside gene matches: 6. Germline V gives CDR1 MNHEY, CDR2 SVGEGT. This CDR3 comprises 17 residues.

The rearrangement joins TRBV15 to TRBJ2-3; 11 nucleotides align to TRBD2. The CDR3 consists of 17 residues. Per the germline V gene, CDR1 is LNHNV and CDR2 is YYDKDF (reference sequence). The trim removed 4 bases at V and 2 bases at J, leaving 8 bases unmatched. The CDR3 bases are TGTGCCACCAGCAAGCTATTAGCGGGAGGGTTCACAGATACGCAGTATTTT. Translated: CATSKLLAGGFTDTQYF. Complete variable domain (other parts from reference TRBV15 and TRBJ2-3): DAMVIQNPRYQVTQFGKPVTLSCSQTLNHNVMYWYQQKSSQAPKLLFHYYDKDFNNEADTPDNFQSRRPNTSFCFLDIRSPGLGDTAMYLCATSKLLAGGFTDTQYFGPGTRLTVL.

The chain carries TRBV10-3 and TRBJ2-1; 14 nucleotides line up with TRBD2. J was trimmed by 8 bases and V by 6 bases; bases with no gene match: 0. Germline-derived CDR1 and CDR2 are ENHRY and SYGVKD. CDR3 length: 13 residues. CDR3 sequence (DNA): TGTGCCATCAGGGGACTAGCGGGAGATGAGCAGTTCTTC. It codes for CAIRGLAGDEQFF.

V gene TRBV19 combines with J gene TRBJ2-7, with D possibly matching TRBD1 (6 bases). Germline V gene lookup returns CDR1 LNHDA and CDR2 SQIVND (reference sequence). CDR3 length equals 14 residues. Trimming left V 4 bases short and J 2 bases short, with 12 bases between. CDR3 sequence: CASSKQGLAYEQYF. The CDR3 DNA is TGTGCCAGTAGTAAACAGGGATTGGCCTACGAGCAGTACTTC.

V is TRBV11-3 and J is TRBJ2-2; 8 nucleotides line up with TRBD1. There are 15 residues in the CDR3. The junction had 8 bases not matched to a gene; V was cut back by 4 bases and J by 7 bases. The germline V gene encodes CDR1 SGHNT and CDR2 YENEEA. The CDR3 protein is CASSSRTGQGGELFF. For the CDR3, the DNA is TGTGCCAGCAGCTCACGGACAGGGCAGGGCGGGGAGCTGTTTTTT.

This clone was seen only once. The CDR3 region has the DNA TGTGCCAGCAGCTTAGGAGCGGGAGGGGCCCCAGATACGCAGTATTTT. It codes for CASSLGAGGAPDTQYF. The chain recombines TRBV7-6 with TRBJ2-3; 10 nucleotides align to TRBD2. The length of the CDR3 is 16 residues. CDR1 and CDR2 (germline): SGHVS, FNYEAQ. V was pared by 1 base and J by 4 bases, with 5 bases of the junction left unmatched.

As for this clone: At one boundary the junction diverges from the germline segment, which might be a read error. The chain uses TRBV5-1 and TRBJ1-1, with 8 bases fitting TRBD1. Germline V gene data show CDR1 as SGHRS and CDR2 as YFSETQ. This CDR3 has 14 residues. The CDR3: CASRLGQENTEAFF. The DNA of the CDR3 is TGCGCCAGCAGGTTGGGACAGGAGAACACTGAAGCTTTCTTT. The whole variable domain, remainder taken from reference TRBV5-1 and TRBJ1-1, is KAGVTQTPRYLIKTRGQQVTLSCSPISGHRSVSWYQQTPGQGLQFLFEYFSETQRNKGNFPGRFSGRQFSNSRSEMNVSTLELGDSALYLCASRLGQENTEAFFGQGTRLTVV.

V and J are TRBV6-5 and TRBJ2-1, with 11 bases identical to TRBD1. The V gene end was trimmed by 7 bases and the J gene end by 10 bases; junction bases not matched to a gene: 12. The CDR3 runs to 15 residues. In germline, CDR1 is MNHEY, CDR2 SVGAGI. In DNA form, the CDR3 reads TGTGCCAGCATCCGAGGACAGGGGGCGCGAGGAGAGCAGTTCTTC. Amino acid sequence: CASIRGQGARGEQFF.

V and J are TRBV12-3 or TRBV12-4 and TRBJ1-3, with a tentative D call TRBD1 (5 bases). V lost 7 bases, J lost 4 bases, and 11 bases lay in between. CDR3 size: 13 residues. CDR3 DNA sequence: TGTGCCAGCACCAGGGACGGCGGAAACACCATATATTTT. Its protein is CASTRDGGNTIYF.

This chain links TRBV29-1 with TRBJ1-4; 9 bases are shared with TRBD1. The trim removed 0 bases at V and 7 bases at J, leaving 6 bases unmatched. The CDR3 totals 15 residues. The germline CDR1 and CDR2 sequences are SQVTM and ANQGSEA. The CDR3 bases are TGCAGCGTTGAAGATAACAGGGGGCGAGGTGAAAAACTGTTTTTT. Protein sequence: CSVEDNRGRGEKLFF.

CDR3 DNA sequence: TGTGCCAGCAGCTTAGGGAGCGGCACTGAAGCTTTCTTT. Its protein product is CASSLGSGTEAFF. The V call is TRBV7-2, the J call TRBJ1-1; D is unresolved. Germline CDR1 and CDR2: SGHTA and FQGNSA. The CDR3 has 13 residues. The V end lost 1 base, the J end lost 4 bases, and 7 bases lay between the germline ends.

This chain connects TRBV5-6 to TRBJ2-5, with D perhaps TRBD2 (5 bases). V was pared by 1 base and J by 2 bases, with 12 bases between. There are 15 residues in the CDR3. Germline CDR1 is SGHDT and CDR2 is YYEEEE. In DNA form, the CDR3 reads TGTGCCAGCAGCTTGCAAGGGAGTGGGCAAGAGACCCAGTACTTC. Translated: CASSLQGSGQETQYF. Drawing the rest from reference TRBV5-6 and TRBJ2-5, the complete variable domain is DAGVTQSPTHLIKTRGQQVTLRCSPKSGHDTVSWYQQALGQGPQFIFQYYEEEERQRGNFPDRFSGHQFPNYSSELNVNALLLGDSALYLCASSLQGSGQETQYFGPGTRLLVL.

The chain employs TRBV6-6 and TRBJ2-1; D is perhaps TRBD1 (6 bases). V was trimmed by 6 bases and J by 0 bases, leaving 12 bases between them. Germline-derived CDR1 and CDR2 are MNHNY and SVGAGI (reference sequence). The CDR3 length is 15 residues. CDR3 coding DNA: TGTGCCAGCAGAGATACAGGGCGCTCCTACAATGAGCAGTTCTTC. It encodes CASRDTGRSYNEQFF.

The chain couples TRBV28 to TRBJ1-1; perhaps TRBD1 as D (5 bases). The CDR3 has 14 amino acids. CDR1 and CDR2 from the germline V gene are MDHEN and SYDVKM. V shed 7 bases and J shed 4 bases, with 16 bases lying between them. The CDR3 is CASTIRGGGTEAFF. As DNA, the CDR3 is TGTGCCAGCACGATCCGGGGGGGTGGCACTGAAGCTTTCTTT.

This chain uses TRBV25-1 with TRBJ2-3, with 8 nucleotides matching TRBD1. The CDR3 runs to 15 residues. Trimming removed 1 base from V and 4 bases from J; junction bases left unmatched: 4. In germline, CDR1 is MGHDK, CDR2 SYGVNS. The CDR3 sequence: CASSELRTGSDTQYF. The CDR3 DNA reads TGTGCCAGCAGTGAATTAAGGACAGGGTCAGATACGCAGTATTTT.

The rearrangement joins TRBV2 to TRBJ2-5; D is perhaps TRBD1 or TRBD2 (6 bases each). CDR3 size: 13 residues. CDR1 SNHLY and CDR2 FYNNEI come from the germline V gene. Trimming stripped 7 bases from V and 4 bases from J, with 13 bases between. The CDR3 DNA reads TGTGCCAGCAAGGGGGAGGCGGGAGAGACCCAGTACTTC. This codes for CASKGEAGETQYF.

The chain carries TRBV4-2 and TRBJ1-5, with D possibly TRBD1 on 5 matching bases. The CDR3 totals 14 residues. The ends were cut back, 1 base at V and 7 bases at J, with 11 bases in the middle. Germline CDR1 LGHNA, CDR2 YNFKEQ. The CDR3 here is CASSQAGLRQPQHF. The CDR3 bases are TGTGCCAGCAGCCAAGCGGGGCTGCGGCAGCCCCAGCATTTT.

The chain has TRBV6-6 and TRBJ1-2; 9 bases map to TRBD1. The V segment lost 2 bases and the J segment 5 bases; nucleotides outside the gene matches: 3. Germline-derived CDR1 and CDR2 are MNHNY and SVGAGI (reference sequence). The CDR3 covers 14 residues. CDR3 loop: CASSYEGQGYGYTF. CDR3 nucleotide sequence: TGTGCCAGCAGTTACGAGGGACAGGGATATGGCTACACCTTC.

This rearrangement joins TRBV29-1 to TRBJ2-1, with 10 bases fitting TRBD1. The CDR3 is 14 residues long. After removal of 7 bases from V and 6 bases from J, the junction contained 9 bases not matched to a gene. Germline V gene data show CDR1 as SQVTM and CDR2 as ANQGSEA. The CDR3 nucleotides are TGCAGCGCCTCGGGACAGGGGATTTTCAATGAGCAGTTCTTC. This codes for CSASGQGIFNEQFF.

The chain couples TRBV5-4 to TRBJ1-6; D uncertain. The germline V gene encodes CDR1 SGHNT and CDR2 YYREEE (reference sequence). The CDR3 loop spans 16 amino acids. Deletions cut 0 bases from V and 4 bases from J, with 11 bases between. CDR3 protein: CASSLDGSVYNSPLHF. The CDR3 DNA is TGTGCCAGCAGCTTGGACGGATCGGTTTATAATTCACCCCTCCACTTT.

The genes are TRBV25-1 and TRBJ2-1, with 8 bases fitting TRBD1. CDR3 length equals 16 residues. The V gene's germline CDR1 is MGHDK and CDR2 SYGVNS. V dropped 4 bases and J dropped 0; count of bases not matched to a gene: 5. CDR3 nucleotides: TGTGCCAGCAGTGCTTGGACAGGGAGCTCCTACAATGAGCAGTTCTTC. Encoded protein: CASSAWTGSSYNEQFF.

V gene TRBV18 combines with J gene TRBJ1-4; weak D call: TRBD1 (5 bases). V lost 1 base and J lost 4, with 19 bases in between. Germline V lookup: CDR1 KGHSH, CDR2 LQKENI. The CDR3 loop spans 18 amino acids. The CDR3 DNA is TGTGCCAGCTCACCACTTCCAGGGCCAGGAACAATTAATGAAAAACTGTTTTTT. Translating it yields CASSPLPGPGTINEKLFF.